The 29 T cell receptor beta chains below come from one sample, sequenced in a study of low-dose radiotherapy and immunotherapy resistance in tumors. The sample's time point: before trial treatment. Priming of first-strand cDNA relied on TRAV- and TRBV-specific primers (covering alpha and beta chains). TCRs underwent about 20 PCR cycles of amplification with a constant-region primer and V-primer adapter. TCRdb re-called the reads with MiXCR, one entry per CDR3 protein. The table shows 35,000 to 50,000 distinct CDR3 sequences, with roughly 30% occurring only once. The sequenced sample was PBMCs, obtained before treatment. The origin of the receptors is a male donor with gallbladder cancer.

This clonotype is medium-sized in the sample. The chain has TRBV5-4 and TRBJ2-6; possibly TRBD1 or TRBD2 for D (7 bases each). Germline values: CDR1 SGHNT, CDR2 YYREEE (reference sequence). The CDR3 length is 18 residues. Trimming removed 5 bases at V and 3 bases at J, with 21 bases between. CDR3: CASSRGPAGIGGANVLTF. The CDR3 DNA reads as TGTGCCAGCAGTAGGGGGCCAGCGGGGATTGGTGGGGCCAACGTCCTGACTTTC.

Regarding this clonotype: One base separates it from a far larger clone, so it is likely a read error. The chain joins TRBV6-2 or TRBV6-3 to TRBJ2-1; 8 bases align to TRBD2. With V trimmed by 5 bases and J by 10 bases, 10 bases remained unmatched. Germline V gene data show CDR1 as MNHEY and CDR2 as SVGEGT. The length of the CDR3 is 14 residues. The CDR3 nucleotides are TGTGCCAGCAGTCGGACTAGCTTTATCTACGAGCAGTTCTTC. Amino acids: CASSRTSFIYEQFF.

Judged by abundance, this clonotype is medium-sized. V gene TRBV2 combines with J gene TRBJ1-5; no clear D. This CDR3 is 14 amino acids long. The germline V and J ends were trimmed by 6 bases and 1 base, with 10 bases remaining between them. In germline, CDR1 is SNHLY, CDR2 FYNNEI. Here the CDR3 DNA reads TGTGCCAGCAGAGGTATACAGAGCAATCAGCCCCAGCATTTT. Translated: CASRGIQSNQPQHF.

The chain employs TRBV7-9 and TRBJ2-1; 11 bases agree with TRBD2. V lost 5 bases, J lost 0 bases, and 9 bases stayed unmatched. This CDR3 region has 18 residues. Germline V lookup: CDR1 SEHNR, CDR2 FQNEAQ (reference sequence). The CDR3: CASSGLTTSGSSYNEQFF. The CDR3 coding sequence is TGTGCCAGCAGCGGATTAACTACTAGCGGGAGCTCCTACAATGAGCAGTTCTTC.

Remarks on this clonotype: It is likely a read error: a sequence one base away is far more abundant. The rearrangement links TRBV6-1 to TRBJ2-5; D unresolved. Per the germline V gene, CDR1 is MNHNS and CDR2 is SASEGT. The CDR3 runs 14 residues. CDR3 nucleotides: TGTGCCAGCAGTTACTCCCAAATCCAAGAGGCCCAGTACTTC. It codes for CASSYSQIQEAQYF.

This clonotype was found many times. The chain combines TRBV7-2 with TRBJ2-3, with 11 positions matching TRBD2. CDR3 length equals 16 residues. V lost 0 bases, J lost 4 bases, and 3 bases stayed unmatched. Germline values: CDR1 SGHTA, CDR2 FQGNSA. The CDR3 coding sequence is TGTGCCAGCAGCTTAGCGGGACTAGCGGTGTCAGATACGCAGTATTTT. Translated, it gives CASSLAGLAVSDTQYF.

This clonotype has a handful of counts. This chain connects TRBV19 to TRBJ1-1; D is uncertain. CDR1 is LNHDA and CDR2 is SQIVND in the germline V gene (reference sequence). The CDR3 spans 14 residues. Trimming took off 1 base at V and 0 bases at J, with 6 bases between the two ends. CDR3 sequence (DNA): TGTGCCAGTAGTATAGGTCAGTTGAACACTGAAGCTTTCTTT. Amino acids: CASSIGQLNTEAFF. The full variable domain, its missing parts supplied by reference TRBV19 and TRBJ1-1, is DGGITQSPKYLFRKEGQNVTLSCEQNLNHDAMYWYRQDPGQGLRLIYYSQIVNDFQKGDIAEGYSVSREKKESFPLTVTSAQKNPTAFYLCASSIGQLNTEAFFGQGTRLTVV.

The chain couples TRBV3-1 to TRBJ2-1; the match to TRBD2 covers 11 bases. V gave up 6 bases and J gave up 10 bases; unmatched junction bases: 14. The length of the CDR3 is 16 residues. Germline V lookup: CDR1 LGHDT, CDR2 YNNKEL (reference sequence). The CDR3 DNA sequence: TGTGCCAGCAGTCAAATCCTATTAGCTAGCGGGAGGGAGCAGTTCTTC. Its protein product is CASSQILLASGREQFF.

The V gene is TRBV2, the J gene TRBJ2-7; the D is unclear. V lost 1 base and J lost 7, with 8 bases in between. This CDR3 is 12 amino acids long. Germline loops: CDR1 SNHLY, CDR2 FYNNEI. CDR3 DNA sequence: TGTGCCAGCAGTGAAGGTCCGTCAGAGCAGTACTTC. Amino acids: CASSEGPSEQYF.

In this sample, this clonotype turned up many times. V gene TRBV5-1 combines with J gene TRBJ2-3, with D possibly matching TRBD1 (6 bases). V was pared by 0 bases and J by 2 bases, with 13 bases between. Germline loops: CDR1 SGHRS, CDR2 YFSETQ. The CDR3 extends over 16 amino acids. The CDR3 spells CASSLVAGASTDTQYF. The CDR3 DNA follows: TGCGCCAGCAGCTTGGTGGCAGGGGCCTCCACAGATACGCAGTATTTT.

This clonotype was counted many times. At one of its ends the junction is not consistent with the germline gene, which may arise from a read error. CDR3 in DNA: TGTGCCAGCAGCTCCAATAGTCACGGCAGAGGAATAAACTTC. Encoded protein: CASSSNSHGRGINF. This rearrangement joins TRBV7-2 to TRBJ2-7; no reliable D call. This CDR3 is built from 14 residues. Per germline, CDR1 SGHTA and CDR2 FQGNSA. Combining the CDR3 with reference TRBV7-2 and TRBJ2-7 gives the whole variable domain GAGVSQSPSNKVTEKGKDVELRCDPISGHTALYWYRQSLGQGLEFLIYFQGNSAPDKSGLPSDRFSAERTGGSVSTLTIQRTQQEDSAVYLCASSSNSHGRGINFGPGTRLTVT.

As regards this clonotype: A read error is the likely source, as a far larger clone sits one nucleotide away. Here the CDR3 reads CASSPPGSSSYEQFF. DNA of the CDR3: TGTGCCAGCAGTCCCCCGGGATCTAGCTCCTACGAGCAGTTCTTC. The gene calls are TRBV6-2 or TRBV6-3 and TRBJ2-1; maybe TRBD2 (5 bases). Between the trimmed V and J ends, which lost 5 bases and 10 bases, there was a span of 21 bases. The CDR3 runs 15 residues. CDR1 is MNHEY, CDR2 SVGEGT, per germline.

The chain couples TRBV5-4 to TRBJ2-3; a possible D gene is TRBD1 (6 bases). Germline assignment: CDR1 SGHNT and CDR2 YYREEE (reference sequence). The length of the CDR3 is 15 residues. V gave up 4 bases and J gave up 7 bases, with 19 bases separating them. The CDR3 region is CASSPQGRGDHTQYF. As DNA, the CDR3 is TGTGCCAGCAGCCCCCAGGGGAGAGGAGATCATACGCAGTATTTT.

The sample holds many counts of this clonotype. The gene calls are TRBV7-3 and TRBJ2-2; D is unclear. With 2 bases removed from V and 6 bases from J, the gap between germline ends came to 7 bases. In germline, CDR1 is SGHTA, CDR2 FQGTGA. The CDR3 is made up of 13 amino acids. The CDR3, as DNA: TGTGCCAGCAGCTTAGGCGTCCCCGGGGAGCTGTTTTTT. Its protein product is CASSLGVPGELFF.

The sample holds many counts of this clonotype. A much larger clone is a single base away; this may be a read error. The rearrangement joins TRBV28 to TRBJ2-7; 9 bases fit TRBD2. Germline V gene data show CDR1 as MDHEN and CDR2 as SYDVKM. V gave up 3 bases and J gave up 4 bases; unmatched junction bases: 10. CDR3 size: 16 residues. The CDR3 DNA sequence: TGTGCCAGCAGTTTTGTGGCGGGGGGGTCCACTTACGAGCAGTACTTC. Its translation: CASSFVAGGSTYEQYF. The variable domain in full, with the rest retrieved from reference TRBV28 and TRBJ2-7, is DVKVTQSSRYLVKRTGEKVFLECVQDMDHENMFWYRQDPGLGLRLIYFSYDVKMKEKGDIPEGYSVSREKKERFSLILESASTNQTSMYLCASSFVAGGSTYEQYFGPGTRLTVT.

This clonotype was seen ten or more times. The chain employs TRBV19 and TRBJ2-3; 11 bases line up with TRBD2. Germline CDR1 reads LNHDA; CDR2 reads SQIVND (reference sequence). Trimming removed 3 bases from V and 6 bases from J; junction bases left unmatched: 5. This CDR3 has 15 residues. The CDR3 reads CASSITSGSADTQYF. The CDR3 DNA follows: TGTGCCAGTAGTATCACTAGCGGGAGCGCGGATACGCAGTATTTT.

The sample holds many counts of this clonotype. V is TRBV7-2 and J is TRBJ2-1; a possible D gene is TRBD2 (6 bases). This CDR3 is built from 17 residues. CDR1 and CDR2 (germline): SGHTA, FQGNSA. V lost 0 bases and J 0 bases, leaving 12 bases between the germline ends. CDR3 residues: CASSLAIAESSYNEQFF. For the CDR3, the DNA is TGTGCCAGCAGCTTAGCCATAGCGGAAAGCTCCTACAATGAGCAGTTCTTC.

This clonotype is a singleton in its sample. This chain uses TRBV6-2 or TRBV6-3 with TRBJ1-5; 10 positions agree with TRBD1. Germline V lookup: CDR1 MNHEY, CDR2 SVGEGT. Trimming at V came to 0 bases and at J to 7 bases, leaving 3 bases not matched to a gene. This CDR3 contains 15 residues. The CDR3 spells CASSYSGQGRQPQHF. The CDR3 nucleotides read TGTGCCAGCAGTTACTCGGGACAGGGGCGCCAGCCCCAGCATTTT.

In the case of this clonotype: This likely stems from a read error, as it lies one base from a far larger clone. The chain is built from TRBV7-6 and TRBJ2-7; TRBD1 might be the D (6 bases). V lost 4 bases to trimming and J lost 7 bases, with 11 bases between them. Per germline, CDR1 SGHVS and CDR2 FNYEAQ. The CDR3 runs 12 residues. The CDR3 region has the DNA TGTGCCAGCAGCTCAGGGGTCCATGAGCAGTACTTC. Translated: CASSSGVHEQYF.

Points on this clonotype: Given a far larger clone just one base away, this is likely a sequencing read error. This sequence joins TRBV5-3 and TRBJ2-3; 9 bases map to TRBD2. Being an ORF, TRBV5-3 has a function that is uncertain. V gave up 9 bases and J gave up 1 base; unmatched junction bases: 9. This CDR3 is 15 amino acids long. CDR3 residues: CANSPLAGGTDTQYF. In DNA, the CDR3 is TGTGCCAACAGCCCGTTAGCGGGGGGCACAGATACGCAGTATTTT.

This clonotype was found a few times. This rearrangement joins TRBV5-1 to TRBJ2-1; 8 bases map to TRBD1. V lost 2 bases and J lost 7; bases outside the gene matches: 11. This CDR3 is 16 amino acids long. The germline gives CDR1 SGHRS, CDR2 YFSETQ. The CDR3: CASSFGGQGYRNEQFF. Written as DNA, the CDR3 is TGCGCCAGCAGCTTCGGAGGACAGGGTTATAGAAATGAGCAGTTCTTC.

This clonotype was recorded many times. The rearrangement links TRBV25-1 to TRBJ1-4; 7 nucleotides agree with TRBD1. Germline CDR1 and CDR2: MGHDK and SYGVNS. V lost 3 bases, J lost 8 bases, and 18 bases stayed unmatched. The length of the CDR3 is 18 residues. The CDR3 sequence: CASSDSRQGTTRGEKLFF. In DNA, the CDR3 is TGTGCCAGCAGTGACTCTCGACAGGGAACGACGAGGGGGGAAAAACTGTTTTTT.

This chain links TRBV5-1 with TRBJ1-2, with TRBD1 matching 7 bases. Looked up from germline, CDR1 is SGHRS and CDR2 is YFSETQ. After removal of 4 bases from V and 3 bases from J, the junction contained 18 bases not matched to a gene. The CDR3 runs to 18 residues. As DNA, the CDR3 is TGCGCCAGCAGCCCTAGGGGGCTAAAGACAGAGGATCACTATGGCTACACCTTC. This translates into CASSPRGLKTEDHYGYTF.

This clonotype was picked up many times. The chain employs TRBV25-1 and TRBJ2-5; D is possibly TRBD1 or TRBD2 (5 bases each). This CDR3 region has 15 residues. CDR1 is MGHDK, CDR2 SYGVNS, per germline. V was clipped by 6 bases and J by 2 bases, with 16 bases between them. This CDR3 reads CASSPLGGGQETQYF. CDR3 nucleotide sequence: TGTGCCAGCAGCCCTCTTGGGGGTGGGCAAGAGACCCAGTACTTC. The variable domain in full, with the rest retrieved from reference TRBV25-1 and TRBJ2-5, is EADIYQTPRYLVIGTGKKITLECSQTMGHDKMYWYQQDPGMELHLIHYSYGVNSTEKGDLSSESTVSRIRTEHFPLTLESARPSHTSQYLCASSPLGGGQETQYFGPGTRLLVL.

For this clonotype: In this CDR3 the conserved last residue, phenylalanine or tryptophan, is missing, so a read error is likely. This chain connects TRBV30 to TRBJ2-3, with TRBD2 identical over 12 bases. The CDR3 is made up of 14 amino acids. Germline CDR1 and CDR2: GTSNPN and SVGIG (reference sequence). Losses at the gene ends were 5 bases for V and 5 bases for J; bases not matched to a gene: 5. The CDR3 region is CAWDKGLAGDTQYY. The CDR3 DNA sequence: TGTGCCTGGGACAAGGGACTAGCGGGAGATACGCAGTATTAT.

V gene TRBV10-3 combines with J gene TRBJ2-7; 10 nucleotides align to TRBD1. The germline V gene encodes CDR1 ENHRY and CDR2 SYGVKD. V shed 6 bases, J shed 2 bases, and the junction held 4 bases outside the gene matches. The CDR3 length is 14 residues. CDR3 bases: TGTGCCATCAGCGGGACAGGGGCCCCCTACGAGCAGTACTTC. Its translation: CAISGTGAPYEQYF.

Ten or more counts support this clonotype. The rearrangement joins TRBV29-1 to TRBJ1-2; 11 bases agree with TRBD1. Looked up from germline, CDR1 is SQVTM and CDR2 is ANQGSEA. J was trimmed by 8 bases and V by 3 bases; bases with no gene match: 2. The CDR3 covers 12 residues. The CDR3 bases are TGCAGCGTTGAGGACAGGGGGCGCGGCTACACCTTC. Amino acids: CSVEDRGRGYTF.

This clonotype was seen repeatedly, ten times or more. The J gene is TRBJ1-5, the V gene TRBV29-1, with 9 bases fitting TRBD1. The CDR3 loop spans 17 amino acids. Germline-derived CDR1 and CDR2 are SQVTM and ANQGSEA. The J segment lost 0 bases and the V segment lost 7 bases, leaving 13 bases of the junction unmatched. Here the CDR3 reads CSATVGTGLYSNQPQHF. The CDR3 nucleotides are TGCAGCGCCACAGTTGGGACAGGGTTATATAGCAATCAGCCCCAGCATTTT. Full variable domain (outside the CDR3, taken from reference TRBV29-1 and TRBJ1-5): SAVISQKPSRDICQRGTSLTIQCQVDSQVTMMFWYRQQPGQSLTLIATANQGSEATYESGFVIDKFPISRPNLTFSTLTVSNMSPEDSSIYLCSATVGTGLYSNQPQHFGDGTRLSIL.

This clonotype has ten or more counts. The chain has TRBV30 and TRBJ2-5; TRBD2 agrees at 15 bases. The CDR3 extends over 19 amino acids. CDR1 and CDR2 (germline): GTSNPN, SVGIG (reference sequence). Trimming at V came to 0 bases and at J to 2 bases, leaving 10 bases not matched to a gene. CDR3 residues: CAWSVFSRGLAGGQETQYF. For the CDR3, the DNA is TGTGCCTGGAGTGTATTCTCCCGCGGACTAGCGGGAGGGCAAGAGACCCAGTACTTC.